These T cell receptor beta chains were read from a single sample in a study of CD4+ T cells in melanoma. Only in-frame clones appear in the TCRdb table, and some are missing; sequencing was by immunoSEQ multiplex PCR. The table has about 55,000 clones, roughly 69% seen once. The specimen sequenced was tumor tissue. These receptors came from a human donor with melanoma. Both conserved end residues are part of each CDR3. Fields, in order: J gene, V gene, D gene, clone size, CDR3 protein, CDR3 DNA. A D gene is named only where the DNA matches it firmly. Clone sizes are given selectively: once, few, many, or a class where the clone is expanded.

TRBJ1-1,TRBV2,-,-,CASSETDRHEAFF,TGTGCCAGCAGTGAAACCGACAGGCATGAAGCTTTCTTT
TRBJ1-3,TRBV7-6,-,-,CASSLAWGSGNTIYF,TGTGCCAGCAGCTTAGCATGGGGATCTGGAAACACCATATATTTT
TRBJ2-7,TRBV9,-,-,CASSLGPGPTYEQYF,TGTGCCAGCAGCTTAGGTCCAGGGCCAACCTACGAGCAGTACTTC
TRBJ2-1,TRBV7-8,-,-,CASSSLDVGGEQFF,TGTGCCAGCAGCTCCCTGGACGTTGGGGGTGAGCAGTTCTTC
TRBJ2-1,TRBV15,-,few,CATTEPVGHKGGYNEQFF,TGTGCCACCACCGAACCAGTGGGCCATAAGGGAGGTTACAATGAGCAGTTCTTC
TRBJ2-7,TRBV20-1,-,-,CSALGYEQYF,TGCAGTGCCCTCGGCTACGAGCAGTACTTC
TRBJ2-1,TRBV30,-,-,CASIQEPYNEQFF,TGTGCCTCAATACAGGAACCCTACAATGAGCAGTTCTTC
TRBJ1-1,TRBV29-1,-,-,CSGQTATTEAFF,TGCAGCGGCCAAACAGCGACCACTGAAGCTTTCTTT
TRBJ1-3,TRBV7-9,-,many,CASSLRYDGRSGNTIYF,TGTGCCAGCAGCTTAAGGTACGACGGGCGCTCTGGAAACACCATATATTTT
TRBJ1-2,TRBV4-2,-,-,CASSQEGYRVSSYGYTF,TGTGCCAGCAGCCAAGAAGGGTACAGGGTATCTTCCTATGGCTACACCTTC
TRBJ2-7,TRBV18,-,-,CASSPRDTTYEQYF,TGTGCCAGCTCACCACGGGACACAACCTACGAGCAGTACTTC
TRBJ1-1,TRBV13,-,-,CASSLIGDTEAFF,TGTGCCAGCAGCTTAATAGGGGATACTGAAGCTTTCTTT
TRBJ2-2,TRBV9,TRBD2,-,CASRASGGSGELFF,TGTGCCAGCAGAGCTAGCGGGGGTTCTGGGGAGCTGTTTTTT
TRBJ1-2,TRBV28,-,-,CASKEQHMGGNYGYTF,TGTGCCAGCAAGGAGCAGCACATGGGGGGTAACTATGGCTACACCTTC
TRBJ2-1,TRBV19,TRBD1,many,CASSIGQGAALIYNEQFF,TGTGCCAGTAGTATTGGGCAGGGGGCCGCGTTAATTTACAATGAGCAGTTCTTC
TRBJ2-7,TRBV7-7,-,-,CASSLEVGPSYEQYF,TGTGCTAGCAGCTTAGAAGTAGGGCCCTCCTACGAGCAGTACTTC
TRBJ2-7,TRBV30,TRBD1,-,CAWQTGWSYEQYF,TGTGCCTGGCAGACAGGGTGGTCCTACGAGCAGTACTTC
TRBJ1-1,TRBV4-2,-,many,CASSHGNTEAFF,TGTGCCAGCAGTCACGGGAACACTGAAGCTTTCTTT
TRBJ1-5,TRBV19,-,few,CASGGGVNQPQHF,TGTGCCAGTGGTGGGGGGGTCAATCAGCCCCAGCATTTT
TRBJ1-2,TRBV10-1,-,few,CASSPDSNYGYTF,TGCGCCAGCAGCCCCGACAGCAACTATGGCTACACCTTC
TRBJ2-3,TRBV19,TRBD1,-,CASSIRGLSTDTQYF,TGTGCCAGTAGTATAAGGGGGCTAAGCACAGATACGCAGTATTTT
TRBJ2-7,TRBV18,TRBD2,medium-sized,CASSLRGESVGEQYF,TGTGCCAGCTCCCTCCGGGGGGAGAGCGTGGGCGAGCAGTACTTC